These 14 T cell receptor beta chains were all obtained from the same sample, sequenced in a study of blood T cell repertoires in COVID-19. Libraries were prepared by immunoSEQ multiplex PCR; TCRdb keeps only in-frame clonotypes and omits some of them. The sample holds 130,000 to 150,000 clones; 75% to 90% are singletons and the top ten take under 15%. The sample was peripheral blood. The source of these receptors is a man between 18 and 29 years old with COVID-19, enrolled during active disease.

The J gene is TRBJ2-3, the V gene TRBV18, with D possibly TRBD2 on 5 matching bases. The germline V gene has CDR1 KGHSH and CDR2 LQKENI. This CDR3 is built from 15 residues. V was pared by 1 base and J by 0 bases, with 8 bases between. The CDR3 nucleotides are TGTGCCAGCTCACCACTCCCTAGCAGCACAGATACGCAGTATTTT. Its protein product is CASSPLPSSTDTQYF.

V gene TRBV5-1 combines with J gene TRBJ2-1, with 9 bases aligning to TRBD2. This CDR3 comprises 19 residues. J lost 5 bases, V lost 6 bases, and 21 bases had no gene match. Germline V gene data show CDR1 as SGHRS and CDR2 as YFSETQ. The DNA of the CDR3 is TGCGCCAGCAACCCCGGACTAGCGAGATTCGTCTACGGGGACAATGAGCAGTTCTTC. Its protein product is CASNPGLARFVYGDNEQFF. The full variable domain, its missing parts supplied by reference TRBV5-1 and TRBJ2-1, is KAGVTQTPRYLIKTRGQQVTLSCSPISGHRSVSWYQQTPGQGLQFLFEYFSETQRNKGNFPGRFSGRQFSNSRSEMNVSTLELGDSALYLCASNPGLARFVYGDNEQFFGPGTRLTVL.

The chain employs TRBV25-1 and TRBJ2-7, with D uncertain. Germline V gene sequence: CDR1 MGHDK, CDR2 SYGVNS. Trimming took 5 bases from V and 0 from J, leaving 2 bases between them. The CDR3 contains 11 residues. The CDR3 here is CASSLSYEQYF. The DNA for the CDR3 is TGTGCCAGCAGTCTCTCCTACGAGCAGTACTTC.

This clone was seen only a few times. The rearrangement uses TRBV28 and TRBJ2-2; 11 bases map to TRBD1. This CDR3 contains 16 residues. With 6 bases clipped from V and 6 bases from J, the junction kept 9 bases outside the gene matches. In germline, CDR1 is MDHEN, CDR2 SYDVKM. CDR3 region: CASSDSGTGGAGELFF. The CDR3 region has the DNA TGTGCCAGCAGCGACTCCGGGACAGGGGGTGCCGGGGAGCTGTTTTTT.

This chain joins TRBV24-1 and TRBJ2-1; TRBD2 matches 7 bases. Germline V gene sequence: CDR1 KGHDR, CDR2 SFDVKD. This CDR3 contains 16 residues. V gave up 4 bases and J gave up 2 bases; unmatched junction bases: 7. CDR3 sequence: CATSDRGGRAYNEQFF. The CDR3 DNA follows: TGTGCCACCAGTGACCGTGGTGGGAGGGCCTACAATGAGCAGTTCTTC.

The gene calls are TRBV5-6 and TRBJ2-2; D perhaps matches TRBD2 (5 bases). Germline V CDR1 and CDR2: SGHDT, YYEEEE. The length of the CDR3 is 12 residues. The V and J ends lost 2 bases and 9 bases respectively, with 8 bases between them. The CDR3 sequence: CASSLGRRELFF. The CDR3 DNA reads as TGTGCCAGCAGCTTAGGGAGAAGGGAGCTGTTTTTT.

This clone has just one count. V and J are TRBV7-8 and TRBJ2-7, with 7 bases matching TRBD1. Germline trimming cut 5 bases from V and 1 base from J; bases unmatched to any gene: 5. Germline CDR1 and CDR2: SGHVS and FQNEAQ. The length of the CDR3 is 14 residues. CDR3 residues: CASSLRQGSYEQYF. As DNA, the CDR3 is TGTGCCAGCAGCCTGCGACAGGGATCCTACGAGCAGTACTTC.

The chain's CDR3 is CASSPLTGGSYEGYTF. The CDR3 DNA is TGCGCCAGCAGCCCCCTTACGGGTGGCAGCTATGAAGGCTACACCTTC. The chain recombines TRBV4-3 with TRBJ1-2, with D hard to call. There are 16 residues in the CDR3. Germline CDR1 LGHNA, CDR2 YSLEER. The V end was cut by 4 bases, the J end by 8 bases, with 23 bases between.

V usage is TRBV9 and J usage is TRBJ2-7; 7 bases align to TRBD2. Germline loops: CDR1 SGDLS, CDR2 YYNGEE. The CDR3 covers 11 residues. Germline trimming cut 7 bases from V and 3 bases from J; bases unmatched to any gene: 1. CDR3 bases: TGTGCCAGCGGGAGGGGCTACGAGCAGTACTTC. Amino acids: CASGRGYEQYF.

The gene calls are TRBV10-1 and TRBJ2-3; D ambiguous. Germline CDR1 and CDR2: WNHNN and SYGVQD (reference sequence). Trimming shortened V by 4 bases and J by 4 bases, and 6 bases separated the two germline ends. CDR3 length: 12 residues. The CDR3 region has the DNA TGCGCCAGCAGTGCAGACTCAGATACGCAGTATTTT. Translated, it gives CASSADSDTQYF.

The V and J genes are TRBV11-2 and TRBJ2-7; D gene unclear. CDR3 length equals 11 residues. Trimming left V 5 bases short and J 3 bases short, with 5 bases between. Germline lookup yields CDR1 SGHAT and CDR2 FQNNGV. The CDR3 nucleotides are TGTGCCAGCAGCCCCGGCTACGAGCAGTACTTC. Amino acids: CASSPGYEQYF.

This chain's CDR3 is CASTLGTGGNEQFF. CDR3 DNA sequence: TGTGCCAGCACCCTCGGGACAGGGGGCAATGAGCAGTTCTTC. The V call is TRBV13, the J call TRBJ2-1; TRBD1 matches at 11 bases. The CDR3 has 14 residues. Germline lookup yields CDR1 PRHDT and CDR2 FYEKMQ (reference sequence). V lost 7 bases, J lost 6 bases, and 5 bases stayed unmatched.

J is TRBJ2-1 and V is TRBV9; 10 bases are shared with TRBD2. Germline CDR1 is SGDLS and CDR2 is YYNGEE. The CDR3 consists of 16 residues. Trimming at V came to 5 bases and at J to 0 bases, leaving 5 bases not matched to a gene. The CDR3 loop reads CASSPRLAGSYNEQFF. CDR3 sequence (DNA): TGTGCCAGCAGTCCCCGACTAGCGGGCTCCTACAATGAGCAGTTCTTC.

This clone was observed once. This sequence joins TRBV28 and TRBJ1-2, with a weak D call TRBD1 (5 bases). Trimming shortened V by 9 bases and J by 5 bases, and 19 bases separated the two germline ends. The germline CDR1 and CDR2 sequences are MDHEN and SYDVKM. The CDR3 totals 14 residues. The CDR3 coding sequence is TGTGCCAGTCTTACGGGCAGGGATCAGTATGGCTACACCTTC. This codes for CASLTGRDQYGYTF.